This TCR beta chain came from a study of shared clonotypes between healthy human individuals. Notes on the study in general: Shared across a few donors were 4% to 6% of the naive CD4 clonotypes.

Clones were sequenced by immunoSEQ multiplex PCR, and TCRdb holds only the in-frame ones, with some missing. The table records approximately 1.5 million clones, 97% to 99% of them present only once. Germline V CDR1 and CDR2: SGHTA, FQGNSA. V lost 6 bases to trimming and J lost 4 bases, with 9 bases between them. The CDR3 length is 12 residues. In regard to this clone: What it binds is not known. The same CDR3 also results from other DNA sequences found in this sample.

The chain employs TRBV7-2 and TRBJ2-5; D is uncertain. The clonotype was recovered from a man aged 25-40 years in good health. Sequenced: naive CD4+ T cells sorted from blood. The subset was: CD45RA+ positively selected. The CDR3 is CASSPQGETQYF. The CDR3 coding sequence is TGTGCCAGCAGTCCCCAAGGAGAGACCCAGTACTTC.